This T cell receptor beta chain originates from a study of a mutant IDH1 vaccine in newly diagnosed glioma. Study-wide background: Vaccinations, eight in total, occurred in weeks 1, 3, 5, 7, 11, 15, 19, 23. In some groups vaccination began 4-6 weeks post-radiotherapy; others received it with temozolomide. Before enrollment, patients got radiotherapy alone, temozolomide alone, or mostly the combination.

The time point was: week 5, during vaccination. Each dose delivered 300 ug of mutant IDH1 20-mer peptide subcutaneously with imiquimod. This clone turned up a few times. What it recognizes is unknown. Sequencing was performed with immunoSEQ multiplex PCR; in TCRdb, only in-frame clones are kept and a portion is missing. This repertoire shows approximately 35,000 clones, about 56% found once; its top ten account for about 11%. This CDR3 spans 17 amino acids. CDR1 and CDR2 from the germline V gene are SGHVS and FQNEAQ. V lost 4 bases and J 7 bases, leaving 23 bases between the germline ends. The receptor was derived from a woman between 18 and 29 years old with glioma. The chain uses TRBV7-8 and TRBJ2-1, with a weak D call TRBD2 (7 bases). This specimen was PBMCs, taken from a glioma patient whose treatment included an IDH1 peptide vaccine. CDR3 region: CASSSPLRTGGRNEQFF. The CDR3 coding sequence is TGTGCCAGCAGCTCCCCGCTTCGCACGGGGGGCAGGAATGAGCAGTTCTTC.